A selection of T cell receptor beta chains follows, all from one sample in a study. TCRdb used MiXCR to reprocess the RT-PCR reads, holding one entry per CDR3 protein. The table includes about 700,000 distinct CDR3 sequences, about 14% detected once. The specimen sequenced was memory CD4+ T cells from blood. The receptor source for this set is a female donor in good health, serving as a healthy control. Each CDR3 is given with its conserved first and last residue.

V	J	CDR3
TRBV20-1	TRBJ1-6	CSARGEGASYNSPLHF
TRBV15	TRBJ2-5	CATSRDQGEGGETQYF
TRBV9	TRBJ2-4	CASSAQIGSIQYF
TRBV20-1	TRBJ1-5	CSARGGSRENQPQHF
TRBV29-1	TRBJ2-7	CSVEADRGLYEQYF
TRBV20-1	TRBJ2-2	CSARVASGVHGELFF
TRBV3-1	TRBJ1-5	CASSLDRVKPQHF
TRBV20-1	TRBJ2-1	CSASQADEQFF
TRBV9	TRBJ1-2	CASSAGASGGWGYTF
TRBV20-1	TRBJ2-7	CSARSGHPYEQYF
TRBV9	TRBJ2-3	CASSASRTSGDTQYF
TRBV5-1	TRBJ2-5	CASSPTQTGFGETQYF
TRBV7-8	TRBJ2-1	CASSLHLSTGSVEQFF
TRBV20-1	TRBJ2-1	CSALAAYSYNEQFF
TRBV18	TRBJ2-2	CASSPYGQDTGELFF
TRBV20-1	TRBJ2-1	CSARGPSGTNYYNEQFF
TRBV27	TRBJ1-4	CASSRRDAGEKLFF
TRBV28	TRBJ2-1	CASSYQTAYNEQFF
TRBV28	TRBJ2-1	CASSLLLAEYNEQFF
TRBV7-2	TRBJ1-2	CASRGIQAHGYTF
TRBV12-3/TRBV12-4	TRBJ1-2	CASSSGYHGYTF
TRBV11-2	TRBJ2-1	CASSLAGVSPYNEQFF
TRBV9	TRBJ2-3	CASSVPAAADTQYF
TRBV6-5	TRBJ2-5	CASRTGGGETQYF
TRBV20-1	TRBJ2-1	CSARDRGNEQFF
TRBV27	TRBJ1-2	CASSMGSAAYF
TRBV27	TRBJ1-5	CASSRGGSQPQHF
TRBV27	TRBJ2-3	CASRVASGRADTQYF
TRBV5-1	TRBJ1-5	CASSLWGQGGDQPQHF
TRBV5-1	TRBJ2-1	CASSLQATGNNEQFF
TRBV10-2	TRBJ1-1	CASSPQGAITEAFF
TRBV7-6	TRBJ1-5	CASSLEQGGNQPQHF
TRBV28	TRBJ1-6	CASSSRTGDSPLHF
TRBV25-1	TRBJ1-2	CASSESGGHRGYTF
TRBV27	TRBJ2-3	CASSLFGNWADTQYF
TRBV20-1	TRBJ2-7	CSARDPGLVTYEQYF
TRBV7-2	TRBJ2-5	CASSLVGTGGLEETQYF
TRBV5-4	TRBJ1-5	CASSLGGDGQPQHF
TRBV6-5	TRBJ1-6	CASRPADHNSPLHF
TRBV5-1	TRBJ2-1	CASSLGGRGSSEEQFF
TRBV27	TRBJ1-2	CASSAQTGLPYGYTF
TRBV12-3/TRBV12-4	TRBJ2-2	CASSPGGGAGTGELFF
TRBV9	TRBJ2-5	CASSVEGQVSETQYF
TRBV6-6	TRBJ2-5	CASSAPQIETQYF
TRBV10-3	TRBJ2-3	CASSEGGVDTQYF